The T cell receptor beta chain described here comes from a study of blood T cell repertoires in COVID-19. Germline CDR1 reads MNHEY; CDR2 reads SMNVEV (reference sequence). Trimming took 6 bases from V and 4 from J, leaving 16 bases between them. The CDR3 runs to 15 residues. This clone was picked up a small number of times. The data were produced by immunoSEQ multiplex PCR, yet TCRdb's version contains in-frame clones alone and is incomplete. This sample has some 490,000 clones, with 70% to 90% found just once. The V and J genes are TRBV27 and TRBJ2-1, with D maybe TRBD1 (5 bases). The source material was peripheral blood. The receptor's source is a human donor in a cohort sampled during active COVID-19. CDR3 residues: CASSFRQIPYNEQFF. CDR3 coding DNA: TGTGCCAGCAGCTTTAGACAGATACCTTACAATGAGCAGTTCTTC.